This T cell receptor (beta chain) stems from a study of T cells expressing NK-cell markers. Study-wide context: Source material for TCR beta repertoires consisted of sorted CD3+CD56+NKG2C+, CD3+CD56+NKG2C- and CD3+CD56-NKG2C+ T cells. Study observations and caveats: As a fraction of CD8+ T cells, dominant NKG2C+ clonotypes reached about 1.0-7.0% in 5 to 7 donors.

Reanalyzing the 5' RACE reads, TCRdb keeps one entry per CDR3 protein, without DNA. The specimen's table records fewer than 400,000 distinct CDR3 sequences. A word on this clonotype: What it recognizes is unknown.

In germline, CDR1 is SEHNR, CDR2 FQNEAQ (reference sequence). The CDR3 is 15 amino acids. This clonotype originated in a woman in her 50s in good health. The chain joins TRBV7-9 to TRBJ2-5; TCRdb calls TRBD1, which cannot be checked without DNA. Sequencing was carried out using blood T cells: a sorted CD56 or NKG2C T cell subset, CD4+ or CD8+ T cells, or bulk PBMC T cells (not recorded which). The CDR3: CASSLGAGILETQYF.